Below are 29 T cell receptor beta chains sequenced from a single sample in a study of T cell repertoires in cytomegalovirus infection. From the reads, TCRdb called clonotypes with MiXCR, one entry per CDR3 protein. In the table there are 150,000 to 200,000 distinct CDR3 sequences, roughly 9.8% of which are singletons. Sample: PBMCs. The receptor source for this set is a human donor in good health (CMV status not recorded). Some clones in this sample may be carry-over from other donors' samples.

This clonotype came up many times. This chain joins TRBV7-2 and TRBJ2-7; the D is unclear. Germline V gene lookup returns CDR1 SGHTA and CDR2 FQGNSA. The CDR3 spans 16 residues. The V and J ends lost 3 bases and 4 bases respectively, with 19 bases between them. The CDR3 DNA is TGTGCCAGCAGCTTCTACGGACCGAGAAGAGGTTACGAGCAGTACTTC. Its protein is CASSFYGPRRGYEQYF.

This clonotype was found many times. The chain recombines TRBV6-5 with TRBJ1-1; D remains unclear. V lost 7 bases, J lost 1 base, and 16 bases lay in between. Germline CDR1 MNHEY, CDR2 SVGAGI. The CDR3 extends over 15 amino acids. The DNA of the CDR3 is TGTGCCAGCACCCTTGAAGGGAGTGGGAACACTGAAGCTTTCTTT. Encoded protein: CASTLEGSGNTEAFF.

The CDR3 loop is CASSLSQMGNQPQHF. CDR3 sequence (DNA): TGTGCCAGCAGTTTATCGCAGATGGGCAATCAGCCCCAGCATTTT. The rearrangement links TRBV28 to TRBJ1-5, with D hard to call. The CDR3 length is 15 residues. CDR1 MDHEN and CDR2 SYDVKM come from the germline V gene. V lost 1 base, J lost 2 bases, and 9 bases lay in between.

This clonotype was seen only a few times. The CDR3 DNA reads TGTGCCAGCAGTGAGACAACAGGGGGCTTCGACGAGCAGTACTTC. The encoded protein is CASSETTGGFDEQYF. V gene TRBV12-3 or TRBV12-4 combines with J gene TRBJ2-7; 9 bases align to TRBD1. After removal of 5 bases from V and 5 bases from J, the junction contained 10 bases not matched to a gene. CDR3 size: 15 residues.

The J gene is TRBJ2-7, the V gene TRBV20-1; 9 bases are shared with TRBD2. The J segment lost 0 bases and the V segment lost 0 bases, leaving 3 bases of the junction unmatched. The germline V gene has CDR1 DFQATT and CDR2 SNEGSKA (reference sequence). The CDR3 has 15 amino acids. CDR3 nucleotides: TGCAGTGCTAGAGACGCTAGCGGGATCTCCTACGAGCAGTACTTC. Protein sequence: CSARDASGISYEQYF.

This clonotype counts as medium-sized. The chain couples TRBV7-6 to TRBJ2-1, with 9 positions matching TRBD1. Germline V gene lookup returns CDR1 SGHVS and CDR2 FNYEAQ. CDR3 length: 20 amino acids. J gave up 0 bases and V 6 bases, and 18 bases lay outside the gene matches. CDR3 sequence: CASSGARGQGGENSYNEQFF. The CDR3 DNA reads TGTGCCAGCAGTGGTGCCCGGGGACAGGGCGGGGAGAACTCCTACAATGAGCAGTTCTTC. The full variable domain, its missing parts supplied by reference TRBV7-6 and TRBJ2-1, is GAGVSQSPRYKVTKRGQDVALRCDPISGHVSLYWYRQALGQGPEFLTYFNYEAQQDKSGLPNDRFSAERPEGSISTLTIQRTEQRDSAMYRCASSGARGQGGENSYNEQFFGPGTRLTVL.

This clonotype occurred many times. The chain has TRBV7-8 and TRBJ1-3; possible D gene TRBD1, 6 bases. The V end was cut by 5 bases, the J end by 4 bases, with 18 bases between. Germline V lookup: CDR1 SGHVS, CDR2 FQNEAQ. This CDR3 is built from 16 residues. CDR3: CASSPLTGQRGNTIYF. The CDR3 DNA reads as TGTGCCAGCAGCCCCCTAACCGGACAGCGAGGAAACACCATATATTTT.

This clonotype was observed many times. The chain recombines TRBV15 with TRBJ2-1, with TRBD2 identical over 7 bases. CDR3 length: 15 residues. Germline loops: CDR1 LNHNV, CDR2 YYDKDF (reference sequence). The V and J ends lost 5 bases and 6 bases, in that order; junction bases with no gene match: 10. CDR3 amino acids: CATSFRDYRFNEQFF. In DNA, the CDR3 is TGTGCCACCAGCTTCCGGGACTATCGCTTCAATGAGCAGTTCTTC.

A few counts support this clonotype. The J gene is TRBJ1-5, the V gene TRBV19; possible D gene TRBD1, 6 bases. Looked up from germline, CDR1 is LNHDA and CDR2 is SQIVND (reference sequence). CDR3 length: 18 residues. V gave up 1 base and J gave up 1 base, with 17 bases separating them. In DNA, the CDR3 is TGTGCCAGTAGTATAGTCGGGACACCGATGAGGAGCAATCAGCCCCAGCATTTT. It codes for CASSIVGTPMRSNQPQHF.

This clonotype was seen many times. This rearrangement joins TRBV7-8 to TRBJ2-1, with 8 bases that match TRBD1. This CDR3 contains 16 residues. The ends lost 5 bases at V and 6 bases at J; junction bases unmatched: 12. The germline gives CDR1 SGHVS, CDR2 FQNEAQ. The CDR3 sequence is CASSKHGQGRINEQFF. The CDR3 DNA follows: TGTGCCAGCAGCAAACACGGACAGGGCCGAATCAATGAGCAGTTCTTC.

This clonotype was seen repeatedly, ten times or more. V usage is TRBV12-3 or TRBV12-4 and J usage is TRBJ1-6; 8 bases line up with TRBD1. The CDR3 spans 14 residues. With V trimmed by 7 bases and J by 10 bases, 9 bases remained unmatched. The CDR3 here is CASTWDRLGSPLHF. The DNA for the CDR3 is TGTGCCAGCACCTGGGACAGGCTAGGATCACCCCTCCACTTT.

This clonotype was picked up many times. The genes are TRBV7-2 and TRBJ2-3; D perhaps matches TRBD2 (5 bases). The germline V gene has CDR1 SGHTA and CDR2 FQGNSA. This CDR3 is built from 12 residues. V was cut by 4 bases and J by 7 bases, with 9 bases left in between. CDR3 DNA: TGTGCCAGCAGCTCCCAGCGGTATACGCAGTATTTT. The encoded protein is CASSSQRYTQYF.

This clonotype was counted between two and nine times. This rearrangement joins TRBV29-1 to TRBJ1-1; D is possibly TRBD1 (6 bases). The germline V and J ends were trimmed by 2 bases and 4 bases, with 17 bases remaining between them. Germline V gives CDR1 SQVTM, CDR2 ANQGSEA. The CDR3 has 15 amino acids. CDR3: CSVELFGGPGTEAFF. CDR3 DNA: TGCAGCGTTGAATTGTTCGGGGGGCCTGGCACTGAAGCTTTCTTT.

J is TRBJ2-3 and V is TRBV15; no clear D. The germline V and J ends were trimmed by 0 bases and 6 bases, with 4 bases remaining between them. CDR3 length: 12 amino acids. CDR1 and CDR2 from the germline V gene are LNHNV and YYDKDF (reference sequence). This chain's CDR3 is CATSRDHDTQYF. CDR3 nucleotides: TGTGCCACCAGCAGAGATCACGATACGCAGTATTTT.

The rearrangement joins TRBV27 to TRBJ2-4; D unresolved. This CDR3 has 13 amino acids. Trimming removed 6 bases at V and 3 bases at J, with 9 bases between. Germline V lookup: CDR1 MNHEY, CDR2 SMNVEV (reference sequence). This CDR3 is CASRTIGKNIQYF. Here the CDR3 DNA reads TGTGCCAGCAGAACAATAGGCAAAAACATTCAGTACTTC.

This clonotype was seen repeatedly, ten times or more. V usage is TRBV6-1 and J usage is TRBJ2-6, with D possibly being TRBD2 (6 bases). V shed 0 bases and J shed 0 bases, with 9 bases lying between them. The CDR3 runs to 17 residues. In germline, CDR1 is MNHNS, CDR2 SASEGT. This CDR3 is CASSEAAGNSGANVLTF. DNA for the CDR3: TGTGCCAGCAGTGAAGCGGCGGGGAACTCTGGGGCCAACGTCCTGACTTTC.

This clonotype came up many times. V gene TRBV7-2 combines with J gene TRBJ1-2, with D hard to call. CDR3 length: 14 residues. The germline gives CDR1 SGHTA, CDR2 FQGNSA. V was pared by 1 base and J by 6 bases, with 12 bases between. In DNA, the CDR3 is TGTGCCAGCAGCTTAGGAGGTGGGCTCCATGGCTACACCTTC. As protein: CASSLGGGLHGYTF.

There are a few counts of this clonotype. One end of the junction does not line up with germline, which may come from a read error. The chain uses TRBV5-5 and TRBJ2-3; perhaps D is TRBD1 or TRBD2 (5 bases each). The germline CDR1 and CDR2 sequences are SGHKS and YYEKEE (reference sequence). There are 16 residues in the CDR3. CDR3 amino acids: CAGSLGPTVGTDTQYF. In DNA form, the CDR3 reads TGTGCCGGCAGCTTGGGACCGACGGTTGGCACAGATACGCAGTATTTT. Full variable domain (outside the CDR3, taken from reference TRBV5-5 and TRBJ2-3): DAGVTQSPTHLIKTRGQQVTLRCSPISGHKSVSWYQQVLGQGPQFIFQYYEKEERGRGNFPDRFSARQFPNYSSELNVNALLLGDSALYLCAGSLGPTVGTDTQYFGPGTRLTVL.

The CDR3 loop is CASSNRDTGELFF. In DNA form, the CDR3 reads TGTGCCAGCAGTAACAGGGACACCGGGGAGCTGTTTTTT. The V and J genes are TRBV27 and TRBJ2-2, with D tentatively TRBD1 (6 bases). V dropped 5 bases and J dropped 3 bases, with 7 bases sitting between them. The CDR3 has 13 amino acids. The germline V gene has CDR1 MNHEY and CDR2 SMNVEV (reference sequence).

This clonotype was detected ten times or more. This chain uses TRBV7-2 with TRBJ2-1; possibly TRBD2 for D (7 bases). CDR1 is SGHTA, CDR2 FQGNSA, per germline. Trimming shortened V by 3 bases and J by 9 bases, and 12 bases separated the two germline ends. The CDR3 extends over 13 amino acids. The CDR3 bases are TGTGCCAGCAGCTTTAGGGGGGGAGGTGAGCAGTTCTTC. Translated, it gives CASSFRGGGEQFF.

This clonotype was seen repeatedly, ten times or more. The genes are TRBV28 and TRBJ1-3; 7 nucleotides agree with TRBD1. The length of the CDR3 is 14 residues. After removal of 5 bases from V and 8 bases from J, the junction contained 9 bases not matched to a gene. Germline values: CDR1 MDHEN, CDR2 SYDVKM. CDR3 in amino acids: CASSPGGSKDTIYF. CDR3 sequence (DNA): TGTGCCAGCAGTCCAGGGGGGTCGAAGGACACCATATATTTT.

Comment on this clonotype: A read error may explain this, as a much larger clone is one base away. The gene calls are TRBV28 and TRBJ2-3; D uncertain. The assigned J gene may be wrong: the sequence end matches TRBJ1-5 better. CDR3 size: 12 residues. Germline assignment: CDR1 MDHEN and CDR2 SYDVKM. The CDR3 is CASTSQRNTQHF. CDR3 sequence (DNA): TGTGCCAGCACCTCACAAAGGAATACGCAGCATTTT.

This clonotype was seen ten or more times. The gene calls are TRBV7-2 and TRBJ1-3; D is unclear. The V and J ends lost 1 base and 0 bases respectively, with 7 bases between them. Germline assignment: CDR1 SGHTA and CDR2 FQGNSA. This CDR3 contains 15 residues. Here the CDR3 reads CASSLGRTSGNTIYF. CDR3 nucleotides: TGTGCCAGCAGCTTAGGGCGGACCTCTGGAAACACCATATATTTT.

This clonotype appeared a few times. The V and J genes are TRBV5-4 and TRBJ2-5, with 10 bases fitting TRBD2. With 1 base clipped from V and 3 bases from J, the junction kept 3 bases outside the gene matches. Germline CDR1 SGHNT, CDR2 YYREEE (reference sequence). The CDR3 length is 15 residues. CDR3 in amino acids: CASSLYLAGEETQYF. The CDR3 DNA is TGTGCCAGCAGCTTGTACCTAGCGGGGGAAGAGACCCAGTACTTC. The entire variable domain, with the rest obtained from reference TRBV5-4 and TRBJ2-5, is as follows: ETGVTQSPTHLIKTRGQQVTLRCSSQSGHNTVSWYQQALGQGPQFIFQYYREEENGRGNFPPRFSGLQFPNYSSELNVNALELDDSALYLCASSLYLAGEETQYFGPGTRLLVL.

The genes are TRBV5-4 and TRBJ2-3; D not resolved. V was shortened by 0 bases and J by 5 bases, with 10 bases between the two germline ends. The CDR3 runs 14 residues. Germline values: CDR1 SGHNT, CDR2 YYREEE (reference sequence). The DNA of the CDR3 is TGTGCCAGCAGCTTGGGAGGTTTTGTAGATACGCAGTATTTT. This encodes CASSLGGFVDTQYF. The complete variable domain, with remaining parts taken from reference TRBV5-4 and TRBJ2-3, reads ETGVTQSPTHLIKTRGQQVTLRCSSQSGHNTVSWYQQALGQGPQFIFQYYREEENGRGNFPPRFSGLQFPNYSSELNVNALELDDSALYLCASSLGGFVDTQYFGPGTRLTVL.

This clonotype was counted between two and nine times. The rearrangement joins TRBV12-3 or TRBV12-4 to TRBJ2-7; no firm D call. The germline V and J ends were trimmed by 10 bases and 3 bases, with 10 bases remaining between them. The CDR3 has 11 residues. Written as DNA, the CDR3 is TGTGCCACCGGAAACGGCTACGAGCAGTACTTC. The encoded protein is CATGNGYEQYF.

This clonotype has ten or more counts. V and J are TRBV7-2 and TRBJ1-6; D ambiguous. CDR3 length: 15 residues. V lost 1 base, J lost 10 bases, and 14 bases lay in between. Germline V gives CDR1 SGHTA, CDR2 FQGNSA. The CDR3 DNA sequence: TGTGCCAGCAGCTTAGAGGGAGGACGGGTGTCACCCCTCCACTTT. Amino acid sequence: CASSLEGGRVSPLHF. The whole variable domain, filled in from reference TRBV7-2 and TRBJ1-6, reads GAGVSQSPSNKVTEKGKDVELRCDPISGHTALYWYRQSLGQGLEFLIYFQGNSAPDKSGLPSDRFSAERTGGSVSTLTIQRTQQEDSAVYLCASSLEGGRVSPLHFGNGTRLTVT.

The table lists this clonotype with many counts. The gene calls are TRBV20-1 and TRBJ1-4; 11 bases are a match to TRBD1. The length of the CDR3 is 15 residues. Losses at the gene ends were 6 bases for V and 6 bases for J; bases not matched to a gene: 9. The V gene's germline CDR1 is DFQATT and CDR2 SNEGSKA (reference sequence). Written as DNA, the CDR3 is TGCAGTGCAACAGGACAGGGGGCGTCTCATGAAAAACTGTTTTTT. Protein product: CSATGQGASHEKLFF.

The CDR3 here is CASSLHRGDNEQFF. CDR3 sequence (DNA): TGTGCCAGCAGCTTGCACCGGGGAGACAATGAGCAGTTCTTC. J is TRBJ2-1 and V is TRBV5-5; D perhaps matches TRBD2 (5 bases). Trimming removed 1 base at V and 5 bases at J, with 10 bases between. This CDR3 comprises 14 residues. Germline-derived CDR1 and CDR2 are SGHKS and YYEKEE (reference sequence).